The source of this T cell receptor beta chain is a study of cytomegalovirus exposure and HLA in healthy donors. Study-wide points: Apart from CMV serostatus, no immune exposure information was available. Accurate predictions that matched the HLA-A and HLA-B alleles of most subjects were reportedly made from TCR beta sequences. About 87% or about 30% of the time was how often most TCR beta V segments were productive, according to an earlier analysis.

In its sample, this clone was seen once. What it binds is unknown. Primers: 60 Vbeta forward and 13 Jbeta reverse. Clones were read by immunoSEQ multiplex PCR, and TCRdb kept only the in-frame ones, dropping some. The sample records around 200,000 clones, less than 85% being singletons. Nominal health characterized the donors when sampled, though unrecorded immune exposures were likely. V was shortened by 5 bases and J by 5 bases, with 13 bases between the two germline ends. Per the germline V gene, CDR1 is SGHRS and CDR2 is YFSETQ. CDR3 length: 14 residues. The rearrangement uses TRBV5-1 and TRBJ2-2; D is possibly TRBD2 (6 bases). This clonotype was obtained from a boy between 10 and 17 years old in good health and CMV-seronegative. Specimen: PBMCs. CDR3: CASSLEGRTGELFF. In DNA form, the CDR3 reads TGCGCCAGCAGTCTGGAGGGCCGAACCGGGGAGCTGTTTTTT.